The rows below give T cell receptor beta chains drawn from one sample of a study of blood T cell repertoires in COVID-19. Using immunoSEQ multiplex PCR, the repertoire was profiled, and TCRdb retains in-frame clones only, with some absent. This sample yields approximately 300,000 clones, of which about 89% are seen a single time; 4.5% to 6.5% belongs to the top ten. Input material: PBMCs or T cells enriched from blood (not recorded which). The origin of the receptors is a man in his fifties or sixties who had recovered from COVID-19. Both conserved end residues are part of each CDR3. The D gene is left open where the match is weak. Size values are once, few and many counts, or a class for expanded clones, and some rows have none.

size: few
J: TRBJ2-2
V: TRBV28
D: TRBD2
CDR3: CASSLLLATANTGELFF
DNA: TGTGCCAGCAGTCTCTTACTAGCGACAGCGAACACCGGGGAGCTGTTTTTT

size: -
J: TRBJ2-1
V: TRBV12-3/TRBV12-4
D: -
CDR3: CASSFGRYNEQFF
DNA: TGTGCCAGCAGTTTTGGCAGATACAATGAGCAGTTCTTC

size: -
J: TRBJ2-7
V: TRBV10-2
D: TRBD2
CDR3: CASSEAGGNYEQYF
DNA: TGCGCCAGCAGTGAAGCGGGAGGGAACTACGAGCAGTACTTC

size: once
J: TRBJ2-5
V: TRBV21-1
D: -
CDR3: CASSKEKREGRMRQETQYF
DNA: TGTGCCAGCAGCAAAGAAAAGCGGGAGGGCCGGATGCGACAAGAGACCCAGTACTTC

size: -
J: TRBJ2-1
V: TRBV19
D: TRBD2
CDR3: CASGQTSGRKHNEQFF
DNA: TGTGCCAGTGGCCAGACTAGCGGGAGGAAGCACAATGAGCAGTTCTTC

size: -
J: TRBJ1-3
V: TRBV7-2
D: -
CDR3: CATLLASGNTIYF
DNA: TGTGCCACCCTCCTGGCATCTGGAAACACCATATATTTT

size: -
J: TRBJ1-1
V: TRBV28
D: -
CDR3: CASSFGAFF
DNA: TGTGCCAGCAGTTTCGGAGCTTTCTTT

size: -
J: TRBJ1-4
V: TRBV19
D: -
CDR3: CASSPAAATNEKLFF
DNA: TGTGCCAGTAGTCCTGCCGCAGCAACTAATGAAAAACTGTTTTTT

size: -
J: TRBJ2-7
V: TRBV29-1
D: TRBD2
CDR3: CSVANPGRSSYEQYF
DNA: TGCAGCGTTGCTAACCCCGGGAGGAGCTCCTACGAGCAGTACTTC

size: -
J: TRBJ2-1
V: TRBV12-3/TRBV12-4
D: -
CDR3: CASSLASGHEQFF
DNA: TGTGCCAGCAGTTTAGCGAGCGGGCATGAGCAGTTCTTC

size: -
J: TRBJ2-7
V: TRBV5-1
D: -
CDR3: CASSLVGGGAPYEQYF
DNA: TGCGCCAGCAGCTTGGTAGGAGGGGGCGCGCCCTACGAGCAGTACTTC

size: -
J: TRBJ2-1
V: TRBV21-1
D: -
CDR3: CASSSSPEYNEQFF
DNA: TGTGCCAGCAGCAGCAGTCCAGAATACAATGAGCAGTTCTTC

size: -
J: TRBJ2-1
V: TRBV7-2
D: -
CDR3: CASSLQTPPGEQFF
DNA: TGTGCCAGCAGCTTGCAAACTCCCCCCGGGGAGCAGTTCTTC

size: -
J: TRBJ2-7
V: TRBV5-1
D: -
CDR3: CASSLELARYTYEQYF
DNA: TGCGCCAGCAGCTTGGAACTGGCTAGGTATACCTACGAGCAGTACTTC

size: -
J: TRBJ2-7
V: TRBV5-1
D: -
CDR3: CASSLVGGSNNYEQYF
DNA: TGCGCCAGCAGCTTGGTCGGCGGAAGTAACAACTACGAGCAGTACTTC

size: -
J: TRBJ2-1
V: TRBV29-1
D: -
CDR3: CSVGLLNEQFF
DNA: TGCAGCGTCGGACTATTAAATGAGCAGTTCTTC

size: -
J: TRBJ2-5
V: TRBV5-1
D: TRBD1
CDR3: CASSSGQGGETQYF
DNA: TGCGCCAGCAGCTCCGGACAGGGGGGAGAGACCCAGTACTTC

size: -
J: TRBJ2-1
V: TRBV9
D: TRBD2
CDR3: CASSVSGGPPSYNEQFF
DNA: TGTGCCAGCAGCGTGAGCGGGGGGCCCCCCTCCTACAATGAGCAGTTCTTC

size: -
J: TRBJ2-7
V: TRBV28
D: TRBD2
CDR3: CASRGGGLSLGEQYF
DNA: TGTGCCAGCAGAGGCGGGGGACTCAGCTTGGGGGAGCAGTACTTC

size: -
J: TRBJ1-5
V: TRBV7-2
D: TRBD1
CDR3: CASSLRQGSNQPQHF
DNA: TGTGCCAGCAGCTTACGACAGGGCTCAAATCAGCCCCAGCATTTT

size: -
J: TRBJ1-3
V: TRBV2
D: TRBD1
CDR3: CASSPDRGRNTIYF
DNA: TGTGCCAGCAGTCCCGACAGGGGTAGAAACACCATATATTTT

size: -
J: TRBJ2-7
V: TRBV18
D: TRBD1
CDR3: CASSPRTGGWYEQYF
DNA: TGTGCCAGCTCACCACGGACAGGGGGCTGGTACGAGCAGTACTTC

size: -
J: TRBJ2-7
V: TRBV20-1
D: -
CDR3: CSTSQGYEQYF
DNA: TGCAGTACCTCCCAGGGCTACGAGCAGTACTTC

size: few
J: TRBJ2-5
V: TRBV7-9
D: TRBD2
CDR3: CASSLRTSWEETQYF
DNA: TGTGCCAGCAGCTTGAGGACTAGCTGGGAAGAGACCCAGTACTTC

size: -
J: TRBJ1-2
V: TRBV18
D: TRBD1
CDR3: CASSQLPGQGFNYGYTF
DNA: TGTGCCAGCTCACAGCTTCCCGGACAGGGATTTAACTATGGCTACACCTTC

size: -
J: TRBJ2-5
V: TRBV19
D: TRBD1
CDR3: CASSFTGTGFETQYF
DNA: TGTGCCAGTAGTTTTACCGGGACAGGGTTCGAGACCCAGTACTTC

size: -
J: TRBJ1-1
V: TRBV19
D: -
CDR3: CASSLRDTVLENTEAFF
DNA: TGTGCCAGTAGTCTCCGGGACACGGTGCTGGAGAACACTGAAGCTTTCTTT

size: -
J: TRBJ2-2
V: TRBV5-4
D: TRBD2
CDR3: CASSLGLAGTNTGELFF
DNA: TGTGCCAGCAGCTTGGGGCTAGCGGGCACGAACACCGGGGAGCTGTTTTTT

size: -
J: TRBJ2-2
V: TRBV7-9
D: -
CDR3: CASSSGHLTGELFF
DNA: TGTGCCAGCAGCTCTGGACACCTCACCGGGGAGCTGTTTTTT

size: -
J: TRBJ2-2
V: TRBV28
D: -
CDR3: CASSLRRAGNTGELFF
DNA: TGTGCCAGCAGTTTAAGGCGGGCAGGGAACACCGGGGAGCTGTTTTTT

size: -
J: TRBJ2-7
V: TRBV5-1
D: -
CDR3: CASSLRVTGEQYF
DNA: TGCGCCAGCAGCTTGCGGGTGACGGGGGAGCAGTACTTC

size: -
J: TRBJ2-2
V: TRBV5-1
D: -
CDR3: CASSSQGSTGELFF
DNA: TGCGCCAGCAGCTCCCAGGGGAGCACCGGGGAGCTGTTTTTT

size: -
J: TRBJ1-6
V: TRBV5-6
D: -
CDR3: CASSSGGRNHF
DNA: TGTGCCAGCAGCTCAGGAGGACGGAACCACTTT

size: -
J: TRBJ1-1
V: TRBV6-5
D: TRBD1
CDR3: CASTRNRGLDTEAFF
DNA: TGTGCCAGCACTCGCAACAGGGGATTGGACACTGAAGCTTTCTTT

size: few
J: TRBJ1-4
V: TRBV7-8
D: -
CDR3: CASSLGGNNEKLFF
DNA: TGTGCCAGCAGCTTAGGAGGGAATAATGAAAAACTGTTTTTT

size: -
J: TRBJ2-1
V: TRBV28
D: TRBD2
CDR3: CASLGAGVNNEQFF
DNA: TGTGCCAGCCTTGGAGCGGGAGTTAACAATGAGCAGTTCTTC

size: -
J: TRBJ1-6
V: TRBV13
D: -
CDR3: CASSRQSERTVVPLHF
DNA: TGTGCCAGCAGCCGACAATCGGAACGGACTGTGGTCCCCCTCCACTTT

size: -
J: TRBJ2-7
V: TRBV4-2
D: TRBD2
CDR3: CASSQEVATSGNYEQYF
DNA: TGTGCCAGCAGCCAAGAAGTCGCGACTAGCGGAAACTACGAGCAGTACTTC

size: -
J: TRBJ2-3
V: TRBV2
D: -
CDR3: CASTKGAGFTDTQYF
DNA: TGTGCCAGCACTAAGGGAGCGGGCTTCACAGATACGCAGTATTTT

size: -
J: TRBJ1-2
V: TRBV10-3
D: -
CDR3: CAISESGGTNYGYTF
DNA: TGTGCCATCAGTGAGTCCGGCGGAACTAACTATGGCTACACCTTC

size: -
J: TRBJ1-1
V: TRBV5-1
D: -
CDR3: CATADTPDTEAFF
DNA: TGCGCCACCGCGGACACCCCGGACACTGAAGCTTTCTTT

size: -
J: TRBJ1-6
V: TRBV5-4
D: TRBD1
CDR3: CASSLTSGTESSYNSPLHF
DNA: TGTGCCAGCAGCCTAACATCCGGGACAGAGAGCTCCTATAATTCACCCCTCCACTTT

size: -
J: TRBJ2-2
V: TRBV7-3
D: TRBD1
CDR3: CASSSGRTGTNTGELFF
DNA: TGTGCCAGCAGCTCCGGTCGGACAGGGACGAACACCGGGGAGCTGTTTTTT

size: once
J: TRBJ2-1
V: TRBV5-1
D: -
CDR3: CASSLEGDSYNEQFF
DNA: TGCGCCAGCAGCTTGGAGGGGGACTCCTACAATGAGCAGTTCTTC

size: -
J: TRBJ1-4
V: TRBV28
D: -
CDR3: CASSATNEKLFF
DNA: TGTGCCAGCAGCGCAACTAATGAAAAACTGTTTTTT

size: -
J: TRBJ2-1
V: TRBV15
D: -
CDR3: CATSRVSPHEQFF
DNA: TGTGCCACCAGCAGAGTATCCCCCCATGAGCAGTTCTTC

size: -
J: TRBJ2-3
V: TRBV30
D: -
CDR3: CAWNLGVTDTQYF
DNA: TGTGCCTGGAATCTAGGGGTCACAGATACGCAGTATTTT

size: -
J: TRBJ2-1
V: TRBV7-2
D: -
CDR3: CASPRGRSSYNEQFF
DNA: TGTGCCAGCCCCCGGGGGAGGAGCTCCTACAATGAGCAGTTCTTC

size: -
J: TRBJ2-5
V: TRBV7-3
D: TRBD2
CDR3: CASSQVAGVFETQYF
DNA: TGTGCCAGCAGCCAAGTAGCGGGAGTCTTTGAGACCCAGTACTTC

size: -
J: TRBJ2-7
V: TRBV12-3/TRBV12-4
D: TRBD1
CDR3: CASGSTGIYEQYF
DNA: TGTGCCAGCGGTTCGACAGGGATCTACGAGCAGTACTTC

size: -
J: TRBJ2-5
V: TRBV18
D: -
CDR3: CASSPSGDGETQYF
DNA: TGTGCCAGCTCACCGTCGGGGGATGGGGAGACCCAGTACTTC

size: once
J: TRBJ2-7
V: TRBV6-5
D: TRBD1
CDR3: CASSTGQGSSYF
DNA: TGTGCCAGCAGCACGGGACAGGGTAGTTCCTACTTC

size: -
J: TRBJ2-5
V: TRBV6-2/TRBV6-3
D: TRBD2
CDR3: CASSYSILAGAPETQYF
DNA: TGTGCCAGCAGTTACTCGATCCTAGCGGGAGCCCCTGAGACCCAGTACTTC

size: -
J: TRBJ1-5
V: TRBV4-1
D: -
CDR3: CASSQRVDLRFDNQPQHF
DNA: TGCGCCAGCAGCCAGAGGGTGGACTTACGCTTTGACAATCAGCCCCAGCATTTT

size: -
J: TRBJ1-2
V: TRBV28
D: -
CDR3: CASSYDTYGYTF
DNA: TGTGCCAGCAGTTACGACACCTATGGCTACACCTTC

size: -
J: TRBJ1-1
V: TRBV5-1
D: -
CDR3: CASSSVANTEAFF
DNA: TGCGCCAGCAGTTCGGTTGCGAACACTGAAGCTTTCTTT

size: -
J: TRBJ1-1
V: TRBV4-3
D: -
CDR3: CASSQDPGREDEAFF
DNA: TGCGCCAGCAGCCAAGATCCTGGCAGGGAAGATGAAGCTTTCTTT

size: -
J: TRBJ2-7
V: TRBV27
D: -
CDR3: CASSLTFGTPISYEQYF
DNA: TGTGCCAGCAGTCTTACGTTCGGGACTCCCATCTCCTACGAGCAGTACTTC

size: -
J: TRBJ2-7
V: TRBV6-5
D: TRBD1
CDR3: CASRIFRQGAYEQYF
DNA: TGTGCCAGCAGGATATTCAGACAGGGCGCCTACGAGCAGTACTTC

size: -
J: TRBJ2-3
V: TRBV5-1
D: TRBD2
CDR3: CASSLALAGGPIDTQYF
DNA: TGCGCCAGCAGCTTGGCCCTAGCGGGAGGGCCTATAGATACGCAGTATTTT